This T cell receptor beta chain was obtained from a study of beta chain features in type 1 diabetes. Study-wide points: Cells with high TCR expression could be over-represented by cDNA sequencing. The study found moderately but significantly shorter TCRB CDR3s in all four CD4+ subsets of Type 1 diabetes patients.

In all sorted populations, purity surpassed 98%. The whole isolated RNA underwent reverse transcription, so sequencing captured expressed TCRB transcripts. Only in-frame clones appear in the TCRdb table, and some are missing; sequencing was by immunoSEQ multiplex PCR. The table has approximately 240,000 clones, 16% seen once; the top ten hold 0.065% to 0.095%. This clone was observed a handful of times. Its antigen remains unknown. Germline V gene lookup returns CDR1 SGHTA and CDR2 FQGNSA. CDR3 length: 14 residues. Deletions cut 3 bases from V and 0 bases from J, with 6 bases between. The chain joins TRBV7-2 to TRBJ1-3, with D possibly being TRBD1 (5 bases). This sequence was found in a young man with type 1 diabetes. The sequencing sample was made of naive CD4+ T cells from blood. The CDR3 reads CASSFGTSGNTIYF. The CDR3, as DNA: TGTGCCAGCAGCTTCGGGACCTCTGGAAACACCATATATTTT. Full variable domain (rest looked up from reference TRBV7-2 and TRBJ1-3): GAGVSQSPSNKVTEKGKDVELRCDPISGHTALYWYRQSLGQGLEFLIYFQGNSAPDKSGLPSDRFSAERTGGSVSTLTIQRTQQEDSAVYLCASSFGTSGNTIYFGEGSWLTVV.